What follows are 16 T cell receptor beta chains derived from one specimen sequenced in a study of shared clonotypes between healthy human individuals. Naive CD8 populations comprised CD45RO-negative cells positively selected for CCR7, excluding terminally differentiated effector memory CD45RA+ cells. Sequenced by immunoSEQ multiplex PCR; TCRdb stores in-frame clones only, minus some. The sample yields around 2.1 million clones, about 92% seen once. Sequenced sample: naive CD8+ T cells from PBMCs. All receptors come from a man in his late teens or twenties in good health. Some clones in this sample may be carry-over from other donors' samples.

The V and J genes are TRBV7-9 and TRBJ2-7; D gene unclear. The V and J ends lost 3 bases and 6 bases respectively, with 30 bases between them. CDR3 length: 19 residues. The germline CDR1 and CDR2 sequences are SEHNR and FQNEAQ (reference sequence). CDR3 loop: CASSFCSRVGQIGCGEQYF. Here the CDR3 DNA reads TGTGCCAGCAGCTTTTGTTCTCGGGTGGGTCAAATTGGTTGTGGCGAGCAGTACTTC. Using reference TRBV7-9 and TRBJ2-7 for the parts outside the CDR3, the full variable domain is DTGVSQNPRHKITKRGQNVTFRCDPISEHNRLYWYRQTLGQGPEFLTYFQNEAQLEKSRLLSDRFSAERPKGSFSTLEIQRTEQGDSAMYLCASSFCSRVGQIGCGEQYFGPGTRLTVT.

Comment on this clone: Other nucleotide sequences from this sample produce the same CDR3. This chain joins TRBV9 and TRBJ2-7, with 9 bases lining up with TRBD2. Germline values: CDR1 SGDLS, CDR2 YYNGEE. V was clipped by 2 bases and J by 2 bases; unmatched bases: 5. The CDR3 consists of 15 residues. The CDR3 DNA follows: TGTGCCAGCAGCGTCGGGGCTAGCGGGACCTACGAGCAGTACTTC. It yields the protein CASSVGASGTYEQYF. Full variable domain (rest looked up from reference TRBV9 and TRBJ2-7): DSGVTQTPKHLITATGQRVTLRCSPRSGDLSVYWYQQSLDQGLQFLIQYYNGEERAKGNILERFSAQQFPDLHSELNLSSLELGDSALYFCASSVGASGTYEQYFGPGTRLTVT.

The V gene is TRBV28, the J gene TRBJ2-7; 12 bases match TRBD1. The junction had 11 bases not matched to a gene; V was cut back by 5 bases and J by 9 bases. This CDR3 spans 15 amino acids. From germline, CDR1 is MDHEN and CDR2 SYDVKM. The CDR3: CASSPGTGGGVGQYF. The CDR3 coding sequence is TGTGCCAGCAGTCCGGGGACAGGGGGCGGGGTCGGGCAGTACTTC.

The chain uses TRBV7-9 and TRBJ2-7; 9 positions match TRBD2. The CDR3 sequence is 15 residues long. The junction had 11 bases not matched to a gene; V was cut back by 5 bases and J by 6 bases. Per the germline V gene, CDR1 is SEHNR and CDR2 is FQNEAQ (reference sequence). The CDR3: CASSIYIAGESEQYF. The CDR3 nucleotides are TGTGCCAGCAGCATATATATAGCGGGAGAGAGCGAGCAGTACTTC.

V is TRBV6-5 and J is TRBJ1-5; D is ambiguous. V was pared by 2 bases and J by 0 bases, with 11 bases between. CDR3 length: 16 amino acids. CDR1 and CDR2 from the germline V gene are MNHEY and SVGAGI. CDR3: CASSYGRPYSNQPQHF. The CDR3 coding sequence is TGTGCCAGCAGTTACGGTCGTCCCTATAGCAATCAGCCCCAGCATTTT.

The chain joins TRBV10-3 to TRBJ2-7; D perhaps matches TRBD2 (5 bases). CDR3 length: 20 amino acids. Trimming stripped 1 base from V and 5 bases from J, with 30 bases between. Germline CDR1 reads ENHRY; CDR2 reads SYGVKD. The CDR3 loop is CAISELPGVRMEEMGNEQYF. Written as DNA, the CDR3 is TGTGCCATCAGTGAGTTGCCCGGGGTCAGGATGGAGGAAATGGGTAACGAGCAGTACTTC.

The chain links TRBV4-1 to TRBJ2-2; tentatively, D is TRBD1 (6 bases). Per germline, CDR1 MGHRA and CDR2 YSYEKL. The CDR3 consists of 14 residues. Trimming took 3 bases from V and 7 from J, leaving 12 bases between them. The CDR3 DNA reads TGCGCCAGCAGCCAGGGGAGAGGGGGCGGGGAGCTGTTTTTT. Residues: CASSQGRGGGELFF.

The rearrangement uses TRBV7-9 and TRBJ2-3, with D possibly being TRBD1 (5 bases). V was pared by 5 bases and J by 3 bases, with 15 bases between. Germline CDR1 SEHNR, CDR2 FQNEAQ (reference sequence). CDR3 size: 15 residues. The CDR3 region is CASSLRASGTDTQYF. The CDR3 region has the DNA TGTGCCAGCAGCCTCCGGGCCTCAGGGACAGATACGCAGTATTTT.

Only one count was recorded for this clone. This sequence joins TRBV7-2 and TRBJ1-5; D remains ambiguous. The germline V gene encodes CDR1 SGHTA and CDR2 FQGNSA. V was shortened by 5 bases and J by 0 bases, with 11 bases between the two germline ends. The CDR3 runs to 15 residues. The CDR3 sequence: CASSTLGDSNQPQHF. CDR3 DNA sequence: TGTGCCAGCAGCACACTCGGGGATAGCAATCAGCCCCAGCATTTT.

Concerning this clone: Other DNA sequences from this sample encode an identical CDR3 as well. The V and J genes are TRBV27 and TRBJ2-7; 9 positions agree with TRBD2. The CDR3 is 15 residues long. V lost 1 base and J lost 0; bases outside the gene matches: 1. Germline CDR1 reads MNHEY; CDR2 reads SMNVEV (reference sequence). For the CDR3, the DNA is TGTGCCAGCAGTTTATATAGCGGGAGCTCCTACGAGCAGTACTTC. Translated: CASSLYSGSSYEQYF.

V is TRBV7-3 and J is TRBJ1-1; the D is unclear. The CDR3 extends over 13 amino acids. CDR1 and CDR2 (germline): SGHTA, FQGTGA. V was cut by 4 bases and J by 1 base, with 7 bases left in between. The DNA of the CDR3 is TGTGCCAGCAGCTCCGACACGAACACTGAAGCTTTCTTT. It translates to CASSSDTNTEAFF. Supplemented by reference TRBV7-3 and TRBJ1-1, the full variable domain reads GAGVSQTPSNKVTEKGKYVELRCDPISGHTALYWYRQSLGQGPEFLIYFQGTGAADDSGLPNDRFFAVRPEGSVSTLKIQRTERGDSAVYLCASSSDTNTEAFFGQGTRLTVV.

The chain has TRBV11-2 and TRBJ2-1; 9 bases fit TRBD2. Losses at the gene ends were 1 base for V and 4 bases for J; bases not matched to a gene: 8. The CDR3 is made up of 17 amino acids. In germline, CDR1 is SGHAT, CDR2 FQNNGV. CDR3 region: CASSLGVSGSVYNEQFF. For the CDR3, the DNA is TGTGCCAGCAGCTTAGGAGTTAGCGGGAGTGTTTACAATGAGCAGTTCTTC.

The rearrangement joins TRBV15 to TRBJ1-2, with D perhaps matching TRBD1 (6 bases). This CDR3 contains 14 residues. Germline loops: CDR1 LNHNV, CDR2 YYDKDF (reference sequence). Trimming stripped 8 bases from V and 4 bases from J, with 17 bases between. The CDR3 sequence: CATHEGGGSYGYTF. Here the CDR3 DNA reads TGTGCCACCCACGAGGGGGGGGGAAGCTATGGCTACACCTTC.

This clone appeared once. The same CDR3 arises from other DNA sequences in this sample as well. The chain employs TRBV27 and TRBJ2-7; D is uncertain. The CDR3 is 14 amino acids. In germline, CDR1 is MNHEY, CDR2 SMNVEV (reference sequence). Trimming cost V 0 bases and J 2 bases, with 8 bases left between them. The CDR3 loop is CASSLSGPTYEQYF. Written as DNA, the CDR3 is TGTGCCAGCAGTTTATCAGGGCCTACCTACGAGCAGTACTTC.

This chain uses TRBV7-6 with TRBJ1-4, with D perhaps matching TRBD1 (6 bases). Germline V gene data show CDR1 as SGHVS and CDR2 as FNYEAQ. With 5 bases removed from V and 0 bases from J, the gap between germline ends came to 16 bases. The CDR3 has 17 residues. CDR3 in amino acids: CASSDWPTGSTNEKLFF. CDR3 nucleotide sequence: TGTGCCAGCAGCGACTGGCCTACAGGGTCAACTAATGAAAAACTGTTTTTT. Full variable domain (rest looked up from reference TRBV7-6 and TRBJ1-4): GAGVSQSPRYKVTKRGQDVALRCDPISGHVSLYWYRQALGQGPEFLTYFNYEAQQDKSGLPNDRFSAERPEGSISTLTIQRTEQRDSAMYRCASSDWPTGSTNEKLFFGSGTQLSVL.

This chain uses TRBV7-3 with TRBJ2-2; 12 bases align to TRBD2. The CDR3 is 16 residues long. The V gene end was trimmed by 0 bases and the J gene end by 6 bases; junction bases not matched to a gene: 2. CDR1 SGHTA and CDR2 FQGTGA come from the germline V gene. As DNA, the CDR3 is TGTGCCAGCAGCTTAACACTAGCGGGAGGTCCCGGGGAGCTGTTTTTT. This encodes CASSLTLAGGPGELFF.